This T cell receptor (beta chain) was retrieved from a study of T cell responses to AZD1222 COVID-19 vaccine. This clone has just one count. CDR3 length equals 18 residues. The germline V gene has CDR1 MNHEY and CDR2 SVGEGT. Unmatched junction bases numbered 14, after V lost 5 bases and J lost 5 bases. Profiled with immunoSEQ multiplex PCR; TCRdb holds only in-frame clones, not every one. Of nearly 110,000 clones detected, 80% to 95% appear once; the ten largest clones hold 6.5% to 10%. This rearrangement joins TRBV6-2 or TRBV6-3 to TRBJ2-1; the match to TRBD1 covers 11 bases. The sequencing used peripheral blood, collected 28 days after the second AZD1222 dose. The sequence was obtained from an adult who received the AZD1222 COVID-19 vaccine. The CDR3 region has the DNA TGTGCCAGCAGTCGGGACAGGGGGACCGATCGGGTAGACAATGAGCAGTTCTTC. It yields the protein CASSRDRGTDRVDNEQFF.